Following are 23 T cell receptor beta chains from one sample sequenced in a study of blood T cell repertoires in COVID-19 (TCRdb year 2020). Libraries were prepared through the immunoSEQ multiplex PCR assay. The clones in this table, taken by TCRdb from immuneACCESS, are in-frame only. Not every clone is retained; where verified, under half of the shortfall comes from an unresolved V gene, and the cause of the rest is unknown. The sample data list 130,000 to 150,000 clones, and roughly 83% of these were observed just once. The ten largest make up under 7% of the sample. What was sequenced was PBMCs or T cells enriched from blood (not recorded which). The receptors were gathered from a man in his forties with acute COVID-19.

In this sample, this clone turned up a few times. The DNA of the CDR3 is TGTGCCACCAGCAGAGATTTGAGGGATTACAATGAGCAGTTCTTC. It encodes CATSRDLRDYNEQFF. The V gene is TRBV15, the J gene TRBJ2-1; weak D call: TRBD2 (5 bases). The CDR3 runs to 15 residues. Trimming cost V 0 bases and J 4 bases, with 10 bases left between them. CDR1 and CDR2 from the germline V gene are LNHNV and YYDKDF (reference sequence).

The chain carries TRBV13 and TRBJ2-7; 7 bases agree with TRBD1. Germline CDR1 is PRHDT and CDR2 is FYEKMQ (reference sequence). This CDR3 has 15 residues. V shed 4 bases, J shed 2 bases, and the junction held 8 bases outside the gene matches. The CDR3 loop is CASSSWGTATYEQYF. The DNA of the CDR3 is TGTGCCAGCAGCTCTTGGGGGACAGCCACCTACGAGCAGTACTTC.

The rearrangement links TRBV15 to TRBJ2-7, with TRBD1 matching over 7 bases. J was trimmed by 2 bases and V by 3 bases; bases with no gene match: 7. Germline V gene sequence: CDR1 LNHNV, CDR2 YYDKDF (reference sequence). CDR3 size: 15 residues. This CDR3 is CATSRDRDRTYEQYF. CDR3 nucleotides: TGTGCCACCAGCAGGGACCGGGACAGAACCTACGAGCAGTACTTC.

The CDR3 DNA reads as TGCGCCAGCAGCTTGGTCTCCCTCCCCGAAAACATTCAGTACTTC. Amino acid sequence: CASSLVSLPENIQYF. This rearrangement joins TRBV5-1 to TRBJ2-4; no firm D call. The CDR3 runs 15 residues. V was trimmed by 0 bases and J by 5 bases, leaving 12 bases between them. Germline assignment: CDR1 SGHRS and CDR2 YFSETQ.

The chain recombines TRBV9 with TRBJ2-3; the D gene is possibly TRBD2 (7 bases). Trimming removed 0 bases at V and 2 bases at J, with 10 bases between. This CDR3 has 15 residues. From germline, CDR1 is SGDLS and CDR2 YYNGEE. CDR3 sequence: CASSVAGGNTDTQYF. The CDR3 DNA reads as TGTGCCAGCAGCGTAGCGGGGGGCAACACAGATACGCAGTATTTT.

The chain carries TRBV7-2 and TRBJ1-5; possible D gene TRBD1, 5 bases. This CDR3 is built from 13 residues. V was trimmed by 5 bases and J by 4 bases, leaving 9 bases between them. The germline CDR1 and CDR2 sequences are SGHTA and FQGNSA. The CDR3 nucleotides are TGTGCCAGCAGCATACGGGGGAATCAGCCCCAGCATTTT. Encoded protein: CASSIRGNQPQHF.

The chain carries TRBV27 and TRBJ1-2, with 8 bases identical to TRBD1. Germline CDR1 reads MNHEY; CDR2 reads SMNVEV (reference sequence). This CDR3 has 16 residues. J was trimmed by 3 bases and V by 0 bases; bases with no gene match: 6. CDR3 DNA sequence: TGTGCCAGCAGTTTATCCGGGACAGGATATTACTATGGCTACACCTTC. Its translation: CASSLSGTGYYYGYTF.

This sequence joins TRBV7-2 and TRBJ2-3, with TRBD1 matching over 9 bases. J was trimmed by 6 bases and V by 8 bases; bases with no gene match: 9. The CDR3 has 14 residues. Germline CDR1 and CDR2: SGHTA and FQGNSA. The DNA of the CDR3 is TGTGCCAGCGAGGGGACAGGGTTTGTGGATACGCAGTATTTT. This codes for CASEGTGFVDTQYF. The variable domain in full, completed from reference TRBV7-2 and TRBJ2-3, reads GAGVSQSPSNKVTEKGKDVELRCDPISGHTALYWYRQSLGQGLEFLIYFQGNSAPDKSGLPSDRFSAERTGGSVSTLTIQRTQQEDSAVYLCASEGTGFVDTQYFGPGTRLTVL.

The gene calls are TRBV29-1 and TRBJ1-1, with 7 positions matching TRBD1. Losses at the gene ends were 7 bases for V and 2 bases for J; bases not matched to a gene: 7. The CDR3 is 13 residues long. Germline V gives CDR1 SQVTM, CDR2 ANQGSEA. DNA of the CDR3: TGCAGCGGGGACAGTAACGGTAACACTGAAGCTTTCTTT. It yields the protein CSGDSNGNTEAFF. The variable domain in full, with the rest retrieved from reference TRBV29-1 and TRBJ1-1, is SAVISQKPSRDICQRGTSLTIQCQVDSQVTMMFWYRQQPGQSLTLIATANQGSEATYESGFVIDKFPISRPNLTFSTLTVSNMSPEDSSIYLCSGDSNGNTEAFFGQGTRLTVV.

This chain connects TRBV25-1 to TRBJ2-7; D might be TRBD2 (6 bases). Germline V CDR1 and CDR2: MGHDK, SYGVNS. Trimming removed 5 bases at V and 1 base at J, with 12 bases between. The length of the CDR3 is 14 residues. This CDR3 is CASSPRGTSYEQYF. CDR3 nucleotides: TGTGCCAGCAGTCCCCGGGGGACGTCCTACGAGCAGTACTTC.

This clone turned up a few times. The chain is built from TRBV18 and TRBJ1-1, with 7 bases that match TRBD1. Germline CDR1 and CDR2: KGHSH and LQKENI. After removal of 1 base from V and 1 base from J, the junction contained 15 bases not matched to a gene. The CDR3 runs to 19 residues. CDR3 nucleotide sequence: TGTGCCAGCTCACCACGGATTACCCTGACAGGGCGGGGGAACACTGAAGCTTTCTTT. Translated: CASSPRITLTGRGNTEAFF.

The V and J genes are TRBV7-9 and TRBJ2-6, with TRBD1 identical over 11 bases. Looked up from germline, CDR1 is SEHNR and CDR2 is FQNEAQ (reference sequence). The J segment lost 0 bases and the V segment lost 6 bases, leaving 7 bases of the junction unmatched. The length of the CDR3 is 18 residues. CDR3: CASSSSGTGGSGANVLTF. The DNA for the CDR3 is TGTGCCAGCAGTTCATCCGGGACAGGGGGCTCTGGGGCCAACGTCCTGACTTTC. Together with reference TRBV7-9 and TRBJ2-6, the CDR3 gives the full variable domain: DTGVSQNPRHKITKRGQNVTFRCDPISEHNRLYWYRQTLGQGPEFLTYFQNEAQLEKSRLLSDRFSAERPKGSFSTLEIQRTEQGDSAMYLCASSSSGTGGSGANVLTFGAGSRLTVL.

The gene calls are TRBV9 and TRBJ2-1, with 7 nucleotides matching TRBD1. The CDR3 is made up of 17 amino acids. Trimming cost V 2 bases and J 3 bases; bases outside gene matches: 11. The germline V gene encodes CDR1 SGDLS and CDR2 YYNGEE. CDR3 residues: CASSVTVGTASYNEQFF. The CDR3 coding sequence is TGTGCCAGCAGCGTTACCGTCGGGACAGCGAGCTACAATGAGCAGTTCTTC.

The V call is TRBV28, the J call TRBJ1-5; possible D gene TRBD1, 6 bases. V lost 3 bases to trimming and J lost 2 bases, with 11 bases between them. This CDR3 has 15 amino acids. The germline CDR1 and CDR2 sequences are MDHEN and SYDVKM. The CDR3 protein is CASSFWAGGNQPQHF. Written as DNA, the CDR3 is TGTGCCAGCAGTTTTTGGGCAGGGGGCAATCAGCCCCAGCATTTT.

V is TRBV5-1 and J is TRBJ1-4; D may be TRBD1 (6 bases). CDR1 and CDR2 (germline): SGHRS, YFSETQ. With 4 bases removed from V and 8 bases from J, the gap between germline ends came to 15 bases. CDR3 length equals 14 residues. Here the CDR3 DNA reads TGCGCCAGCAGCGCCGGGGGGGGCGAGGAAAAACTGTTTTTT. Translation gives CASSAGGGEEKLFF.

This clone was counted a single time. This chain connects TRBV11-3 to TRBJ2-1; a possible D gene is TRBD1 (6 bases). This CDR3 has 15 residues. Trimming removed 2 bases at V and 5 bases at J, with 13 bases between. Germline CDR1 reads SGHNT; CDR2 reads YENEEA. The CDR3 DNA reads TGTGCCAGCAGCTTAATCGGCACAGGGAACAATGAGCAGTTCTTC. Residues: CASSLIGTGNNEQFF. The entire variable domain, with the rest obtained from reference TRBV11-3 and TRBJ2-1, is as follows: EAGVVQSPRYKIIEKKQPVAFWCNPISGHNTLYWYLQNLGQGPELLIRYENEEAVDDSQLPKDRFSAERLKGVDSTLKIQPAELGDSAVYLCASSLIGTGNNEQFFGPGTRLTVL.

This CDR3 reads CSASGQATDTQYF. The CDR3 nucleotides are TGCAGTGCTAGTGGACAAGCCACAGATACGCAGTATTTT. The gene calls are TRBV20-1 and TRBJ2-3; D is perhaps TRBD1 (5 bases). The CDR3 extends over 13 amino acids. Germline values: CDR1 DFQATT, CDR2 SNEGSKA (reference sequence). The V end was cut by 3 bases, the J end by 2 bases, with 9 bases between.

Turning to this clone: In the same sample, other DNA sequences code for this CDR3. The CDR3 loop reads CASSLAQGNTEAFF. For the CDR3, the DNA is TGCGCCAGCAGCTTGGCACAGGGCAACACTGAAGCTTTCTTT. The rearrangement uses TRBV5-1 and TRBJ1-1; D possibly corresponds to TRBD1 (6 bases). Trimming took 0 bases from V and 2 from J, leaving 8 bases between them. In germline, CDR1 is SGHRS, CDR2 YFSETQ. The CDR3 spans 14 residues.

The rearrangement joins TRBV3-1 (or the pseudogene TRBV3-2) to TRBJ1-1; unclear D gene. Trimming cost V 0 bases and J 4 bases, with 6 bases left between them. The CDR3 extends over 13 amino acids. The germline CDR1 and CDR2 sequences are LGHDT and YNNKEL (reference sequence). The CDR3 DNA is TGTGCCAGCAGCCAAGATCGAGGCACTGAAGCTTTCTTT. Protein product: CASSQDRGTEAFF.

The gene calls are TRBV7-2 and TRBJ1-6; D unclear. This CDR3 spans 15 amino acids. V was cut by 5 bases and J by 5 bases, with 13 bases left in between. From germline, CDR1 is SGHTA and CDR2 FQGNSA. The CDR3 coding sequence is TGTGCCAGCAGCCCGATCCGCGCTCATAATTCACCCCTCCACTTT. Translated: CASSPIRAHNSPLHF. The entire variable domain, with the rest obtained from reference TRBV7-2 and TRBJ1-6, is as follows: GAGVSQSPSNKVTEKGKDVELRCDPISGHTALYWYRQSLGQGLEFLIYFQGNSAPDKSGLPSDRFSAERTGGSVSTLTIQRTQQEDSAVYLCASSPIRAHNSPLHFGNGTRLTVT.

The gene calls are TRBV28 and TRBJ1-5, with a possible D match to TRBD1 (6 bases). Trimming removed 5 bases from V and 0 bases from J, with 11 bases in between. CDR3 length: 15 amino acids. CDR1 is MDHEN and CDR2 is SYDVKM in the germline V gene. CDR3 coding DNA: TGTGCCAGCAGTCCCCACAGGGTTAGCAATCAGCCCCAGCATTTT. Protein sequence: CASSPHRVSNQPQHF.

The J gene is TRBJ2-3, the V gene TRBV5-1; maybe TRBD2 (6 bases). CDR1 is SGHRS and CDR2 is YFSETQ in the germline V gene. The length of the CDR3 is 18 residues. The germline V and J ends were trimmed by 1 base and 0 bases, with 18 bases remaining between them. The CDR3 is CASSLLMGGSGSTDTQYF. CDR3 in DNA: TGCGCCAGCAGCTTGCTGATGGGTGGTAGCGGTAGCACAGATACGCAGTATTTT.

This chain connects TRBV10-3 to TRBJ2-2; 7 bases map to TRBD2. There are 16 residues in the CDR3. In germline, CDR1 is ENHRY, CDR2 SYGVKD. V trimming: 3 bases; J trimming: 0 bases; junction bases outside the gene matches: 4. The CDR3 DNA is TGTGCCATCAGTGATCGCGGGGGACCGAACACCGGGGAGCTGTTTTTT. This encodes CAISDRGGPNTGELFF.